The T cell receptor beta chain described here comes from a study of blood T cell repertoires in COVID-19 (dated by TCRdb to about 2020). At the level of the whole study: Samples covering the acute and convalescent phases of COVID-19 were provided by collaborators in the United States, Italy and Spain. The material from the prospective study consisted of cDNA or gDNA derived from T cells, B-cell-depleted T cells, or PBMCs. The dataset comprised deeply sampled blood TCRbeta repertoires from subjects exposed to, actively infected with, or recovered from COVID-19. A freely available public database, intended as a resource for researchers studying the immune response to SARS-CoV-2, is where the repertoires were released. Samples were obtained from the ongoing ImmuneRACE study (first 160 participants) and from 1,000 to 1,500 subjects provided by 6 global collaborators. The sample metadata nearly always contained a de-identified subject ID, COVID-19 status, age in years and sex. Where HLA class I and class II types were available, the types were taken from metadata supplied by the sample provider, not from assay-based typing.

Collaborating institutions collected whole blood in K2EDTA tubes following their own protocols. For TCRbeta analysis, collaborators shipped samples in one of three forms: frozen whole blood, isolated PBMCs, or DNA extracted from either of those sample types. Notes on this clone: Which antigen it targets is not known. Per-base quality was not reported, and no clone a single base away is much larger than it.

The cysteine opens and the phenylalanine closes a CDR3 of 14 amino acids. The read is trimmed to its CDR3 DNA, 42 bases read in frame from base 1. For CDR1 and CDR2, the germline V gene lists SGHRS and YFSETQ. V is pared back by 0 bases and J by 4 bases, with 10 bases lying between the germline termini. General findings and caveats noted by the study authors: The quantity of clinical and demographic metadata differed by source and by participant and was supplied without curation.

The immunoSEQ Assay, a bias-controlled multiplex PCR, was used to amplify TCRbeta CDR3 regions from genomic DNA. The paper's data handling went like this. Nucleated cell counts per sample were estimated from amplification of reference gene primers within the assay. To quantify the absolute abundance of each unique TCRbeta CDR3 rearrangement, sequence reads were collapsed and filtered. Productive Simpson clonality was computed per sample as the square root of Simpson's diversity index over productive rearrangements. This immuneACCESS table, as held by TCRdb, lists in-frame sequences with V and J called but not all clones. Of the missing ones, under half trace to an unresolved V gene in checked studies; the others have no known cause. V and J calls and clone size follow that table, whereas D and trimming were derived from the DNA. The sample yields about 70,000 clones; roughly 80% were counted once. Jointly, the top ten make up under 2% of the sample.

The V gene is TRBV5-1 and the J gene is TRBJ1-1; matching of 5 bases hints at TRBD1 as the D gene. The sequence came from a woman aged 60-75 years with acute or convalescent COVID-19. The sequenced material came from peripheral blood. The CDR3 in this case is CASSLAGVRTEAFF. Read as DNA, the sequence is TGCGCCAGCAGCTTGGCGGGGGTCCGCACTGAAGCTTTCTTT.